The rows below give T cell receptor beta chains drawn from one sample of a study of regulatory T cells in long-lasting Graves disease. MiXCR was run by TCRdb on the multiplex PCR reads, yielding one entry per CDR3 protein. This table has 390,000 or so distinct CDR3 sequences, 23% appearing once. The sample was peripheral blood mononuclear cells (PBMCs), taken when the disease was refractory, from a patient treated with antithyroid drugs. These receptors were collected from a woman in her 40s with Graves disease. Each CDR3 is given with its conserved first and last residue.

V gene: TRBV20-1; CDR3 length: 15; J gene: TRBJ2-7; CDR3 protein: CSARASTANAYEQYF
V gene: TRBV29-1; CDR3 length: 15; J gene: TRBJ2-5; CDR3 protein: CSVEEGWGGSGTQYF
V gene: TRBV7-2; CDR3 length: 15; J gene: TRBJ2-7; CDR3 protein: CASSLVGSLSYEQYF
V gene: TRBV28; CDR3 length: 16; J gene: TRBJ1-3; CDR3 protein: CASSGRGPQTGNTIYF
V gene: TRBV10-3; CDR3 length: 14; J gene: TRBJ2-7; CDR3 protein: CAISERADTYEQYF
V gene: TRBV28; CDR3 length: 15; J gene: TRBJ1-3; CDR3 protein: CASSSGTGGRNTIYF
V gene: TRBV27; CDR3 length: 12; J gene: TRBJ2-7; CDR3 protein: CASQLQGYEQYF
V gene: TRBV27; CDR3 length: 15; J gene: TRBJ2-7; CDR3 protein: CASSFRRDPPYEQYF
V gene: TRBV6-2/TRBV6-3; CDR3 length: 15; J gene: TRBJ2-3; CDR3 protein: CASSYGTRGTDTQYF
V gene: TRBV28; CDR3 length: 12; J gene: TRBJ2-1; CDR3 protein: CASSLLRNEQFF
V gene: TRBV2; CDR3 length: 14; J gene: TRBJ2-3; CDR3 protein: CASSVIRITDTQYF
V gene: TRBV3-1; CDR3 length: 15; J gene: TRBJ2-6; CDR3 protein: CASSRDASGANVLTF
V gene: TRBV29-1; CDR3 length: 13; J gene: TRBJ1-4; CDR3 protein: CSARTATNEKLFF
V gene: TRBV10-3; CDR3 length: 17; J gene: TRBJ2-3; CDR3 protein: CAISNRGSGRGSDTQYF
V gene: TRBV28; CDR3 length: 14; J gene: TRBJ1-2; CDR3 protein: CASSFGRVYYGYTF
V gene: TRBV18; CDR3 length: 13; J gene: TRBJ1-5; CDR3 protein: CASSQVSDQPQHF
V gene: TRBV6-1; CDR3 length: 12; J gene: TRBJ2-2; CDR3 protein: CASRKGAGELFF
V gene: TRBV7-9; CDR3 length: 13; J gene: TRBJ2-1; CDR3 protein: CASSLVAVNEQFF
V gene: TRBV20-1; CDR3 length: 13; J gene: TRBJ2-2; CDR3 protein: CSASDQPTGELFF
V gene: TRBV5-6; CDR3 length: 14; J gene: TRBJ1-1; CDR3 protein: CASSLVSKGTEAFF
V gene: TRBV7-8; CDR3 length: 14; J gene: TRBJ1-1; CDR3 protein: CASSLAGGALEAFF
V gene: TRBV7-3; CDR3 length: 13; J gene: TRBJ2-5; CDR3 protein: CASSLSIQETQYF
V gene: TRBV28; CDR3 length: 14; J gene: TRBJ1-4; CDR3 protein: CASSLHQNAEKLFF
V gene: TRBV10-3; CDR3 length: 13; J gene: TRBJ1-6; CDR3 protein: CAIMGRENSPLHF
V gene: TRBV6-2/TRBV6-3; CDR3 length: 13; J gene: TRBJ2-7; CDR3 protein: CASSELAGNEQYF
V gene: TRBV6-1; CDR3 length: 16; J gene: TRBJ1-5; CDR3 protein: CASSELIPGSNQPQHF
V gene: TRBV7-6; CDR3 length: 15; J gene: TRBJ1-1; CDR3 protein: CASSLVGRGQTEAFF
V gene: TRBV3-1; CDR3 length: 14; J gene: TRBJ2-1; CDR3 protein: CASSQALGNNEQFF
V gene: TRBV27; CDR3 length: 15; J gene: TRBJ1-1; CDR3 protein: CASSRTSTGATEAFF
V gene: TRBV6-2/TRBV6-3; CDR3 length: 14; J gene: TRBJ2-7; CDR3 protein: CASRADPVSYEQYF
V gene: TRBV13; CDR3 length: 16; J gene: TRBJ2-2; CDR3 protein: CASSPHDLKNTGELFF
V gene: TRBV29-1; CDR3 length: 13; J gene: TRBJ2-2; CDR3 protein: CSALWLETGELFF
V gene: TRBV20-1; CDR3 length: 13; J gene: TRBJ1-2; CDR3 protein: CSAPALTGKGYTF
V gene: TRBV2; CDR3 length: 11; J gene: TRBJ2-1; CDR3 protein: CASLSYNEQFF
V gene: TRBV10-1; CDR3 length: 20; J gene: TRBJ2-2; CDR3 protein: CASSESKGLAGRMNTGELFF
V gene: TRBV6-1; CDR3 length: 20; J gene: TRBJ2-2; CDR3 protein: CASSPAIPGLAGGETGELFF
V gene: TRBV28; CDR3 length: 14; J gene: TRBJ2-7; CDR3 protein: CASSSLAVFYEQYF
V gene: TRBV28; CDR3 length: 18; J gene: TRBJ2-7; CDR3 protein: CASSTRTSGRRKSYEQYF
V gene: TRBV12-3/TRBV12-4; CDR3 length: 14; J gene: TRBJ1-6; CDR3 protein: CASSFEGYNSPLHF
V gene: TRBV12-3/TRBV12-4; CDR3 length: 14; J gene: TRBJ1-1; CDR3 protein: CASSLDGKNTEAFF
V gene: TRBV20-1; CDR3 length: 14; J gene: TRBJ2-1; CDR3 protein: CSARGLAYYNEQFF
V gene: TRBV7-8; CDR3 length: 15; J gene: TRBJ2-5; CDR3 protein: CASSLVSGDQETQYF
V gene: TRBV28; CDR3 length: 15; J gene: TRBJ2-7; CDR3 protein: CASSQVPGPTYEQYF
V gene: TRBV10-2; CDR3 length: 10; J gene: TRBJ1-5; CDR3 protein: CASGYQPQHF
V gene: TRBV2; CDR3 length: 16; J gene: TRBJ2-3; CDR3 protein: CATRVGGAGGSDTQYF
V gene: TRBV19; CDR3 length: 15; J gene: TRBJ1-1; CDR3 protein: CASSPGHPPGSEAFF
V gene: TRBV12-3/TRBV12-4; CDR3 length: 15; J gene: TRBJ2-2; CDR3 protein: CASGGWTANTGELFF
V gene: TRBV7-2; CDR3 length: 16; J gene: TRBJ2-2; CDR3 protein: CASTLRSRGNTGELFF
V gene: TRBV11-2; CDR3 length: 16; J gene: TRBJ2-7; CDR3 protein: CASADPVGPDIYEQYF
V gene: TRBV28; CDR3 length: 16; J gene: TRBJ1-2; CDR3 protein: CASSLFLGAPFYGYTF
V gene: TRBV20-1; CDR3 length: 14; J gene: TRBJ1-5; CDR3 protein: CSARRRGRGQPQHF
V gene: TRBV12-3/TRBV12-4; CDR3 length: 13; J gene: TRBJ2-2; CDR3 protein: CASRNSNTGELFF
V gene: TRBV11-2; CDR3 length: 13; J gene: TRBJ2-7; CDR3 protein: CASTDRYGGKQYF
V gene: TRBV29-1; CDR3 length: 13; J gene: TRBJ2-3; CDR3 protein: CSVEVVKGGTQYF
V gene: TRBV24-1; CDR3 length: 13; J gene: TRBJ2-5; CDR3 protein: CATRGPVTETQYF